Below are 5 T cell receptor beta chains sequenced from a single sample in a study of HIV-infected children after antiretroviral therapy interruption. Stated treatment: PENTA 11 planned treatment interruption arm or continuous ART arm. The TCR library was built from RNA with a 3' RACE protocol and unique molecular identifiers. TCRdb analysed the 3' RACE reads with MiXCR anew, one entry per CDR3 protein. The sample has about 50,000 distinct CDR3 sequences; around 4.1% are singletons. This material consisted of CD45RA+ CD4+ T cells from PBMCs, pooled from several time points, taken from a donor given antiretroviral therapy, either interrupted or continuous. Noted subset: naive CD4+ CD45RA+ CD45RO- T cells. These receptor sequences come from a pool of human donors with HIV.

The chain recombines TRBV5-1 with TRBJ1-6, with TRBD1 as a possible D gene (5 bases). Germline V gene lookup returns CDR1 SGHRS and CDR2 YFSETQ. Deletions cut 2 bases from V and 4 bases from J, with 7 bases between. The CDR3 contains 14 residues. The CDR3 DNA is TGCGCCAGCAGCTTTGACAGATATAATTCACCCCTCCACTTT. Its translation is CASSFDRYNSPLHF. The whole variable domain, filled in from reference TRBV5-1 and TRBJ1-6, reads KAGVTQTPRYLIKTRGQQVTLSCSPISGHRSVSWYQQTPGQGLQFLFEYFSETQRNKGNFPGRFSGRQFSNSRSEMNVSTLELGDSALYLCASSFDRYNSPLHFGNGTRLTVT.

This clonotype was counted only a few times. The V gene is TRBV6-1, the J gene TRBJ1-1; a possible D gene is TRBD1 (6 bases). CDR3 length equals 13 residues. Looked up from germline, CDR1 is MNHNS and CDR2 is SASEGT. V was cut by 5 bases and J by 6 bases, with 13 bases left in between. The CDR3 loop reads CASSLQGRSEAFF. Here the CDR3 DNA reads TGTGCCAGCAGTCTCCAGGGGCGGTCTGAAGCTTTCTTT.

The rearrangement joins TRBV12-3 or TRBV12-4 to TRBJ1-1, with no clear D. The CDR3 totals 14 residues. V was shortened by 3 bases and J by 1 base, with 9 bases between the two germline ends. The DNA of the CDR3 is TGTGCCAGCAGTTTGCTAGGCAGGAACACTGAAGCTTTCTTT. This sequence encodes CASSLLGRNTEAFF.

This clonotype was found many times. The chain links TRBV12-3 or TRBV12-4 to TRBJ1-4; 8 nucleotides align to TRBD1. This CDR3 region has 13 residues. Trimming removed 3 bases from V and 8 bases from J; junction bases left unmatched: 2. CDR3 amino acids: CASSFGTGEKLFF. The CDR3 bases are TGTGCCAGCAGTTTTGGGACAGGAGAAAAACTGTTTTTT.

The chain recombines TRBV20-1 with TRBJ1-2, with a possible D match to TRBD1 (5 bases). The germline V gene has CDR1 DFQATT and CDR2 SNEGSKA (reference sequence). V was shortened by 0 bases and J by 6 bases, with 14 bases between the two germline ends. The CDR3 totals 14 residues. The CDR3 sequence is CSARDPRDGHGYTF. In DNA, the CDR3 is TGCAGTGCTAGAGATCCCAGGGATGGTCATGGCTACACCTTC.